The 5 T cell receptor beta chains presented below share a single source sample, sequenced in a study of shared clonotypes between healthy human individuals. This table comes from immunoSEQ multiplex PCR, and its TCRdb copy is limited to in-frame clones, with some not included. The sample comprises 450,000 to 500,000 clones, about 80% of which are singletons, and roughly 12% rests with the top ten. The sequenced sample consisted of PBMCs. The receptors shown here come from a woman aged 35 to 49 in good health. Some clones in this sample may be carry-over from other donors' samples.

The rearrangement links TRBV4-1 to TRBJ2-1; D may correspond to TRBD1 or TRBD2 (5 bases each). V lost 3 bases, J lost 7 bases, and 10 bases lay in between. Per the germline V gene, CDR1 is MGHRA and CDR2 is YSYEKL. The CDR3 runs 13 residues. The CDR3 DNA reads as TGCGCCAGCAGCCAGGGGACGCCGAATGAGCAGTTCTTC. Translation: CASSQGTPNEQFF.

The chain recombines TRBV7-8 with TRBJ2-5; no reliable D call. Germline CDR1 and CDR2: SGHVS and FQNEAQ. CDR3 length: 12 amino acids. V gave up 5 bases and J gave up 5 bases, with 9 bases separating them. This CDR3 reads CASSPRRETQYF. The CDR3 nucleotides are TGTGCCAGCAGCCCCCGCCGGGAGACCCAGTACTTC.

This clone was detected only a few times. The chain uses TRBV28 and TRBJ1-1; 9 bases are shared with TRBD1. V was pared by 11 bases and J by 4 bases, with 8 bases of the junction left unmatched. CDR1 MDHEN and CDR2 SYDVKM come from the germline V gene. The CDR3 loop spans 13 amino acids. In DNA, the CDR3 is TGTGCCGTATCGACAGGGGGAATCACTGAAGCTTTCTTT. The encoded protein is CAVSTGGITEAFF.

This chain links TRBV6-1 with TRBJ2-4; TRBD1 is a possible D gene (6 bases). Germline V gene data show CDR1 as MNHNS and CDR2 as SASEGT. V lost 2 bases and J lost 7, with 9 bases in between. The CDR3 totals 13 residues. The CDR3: CASSERQGNIQYF. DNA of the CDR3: TGTGCCAGCAGTGAAAGGCAGGGGAACATTCAGTACTTC.

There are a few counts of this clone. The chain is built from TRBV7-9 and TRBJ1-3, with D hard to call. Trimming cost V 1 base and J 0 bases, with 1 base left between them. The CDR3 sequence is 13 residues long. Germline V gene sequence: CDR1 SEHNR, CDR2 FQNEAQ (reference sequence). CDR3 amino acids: CASSLDSGNTIYF. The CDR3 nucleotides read TGTGCCAGCAGCTTAGACTCTGGAAACACCATATATTTT.